The 3 T cell receptor beta chains below were found in one sample sequenced in a study of blood T cell repertoires in COVID-19. TCRdb's table, derived via immunoSEQ multiplex PCR, lists solely in-frame clones and lacks some. The data hold 130,000 or so clones, with about four fifths observed a single time. Sequenced material: peripheral blood. These receptors were taken from a man aged 60 to 69 with acute or convalescent COVID-19.

The chain couples TRBV7-3 to TRBJ2-5; D is unclear. V dropped 2 bases and J dropped 5 bases, with 15 bases sitting between them. In germline, CDR1 is SGHTA, CDR2 FQGTGA. This CDR3 comprises 15 residues. DNA of the CDR3: TGTGCCAGCAGCTTATCGGCTAGTGCGGATGAGACCCAGTACTTC. Its translation is CASSLSASADETQYF. Combining the CDR3 with reference TRBV7-3 and TRBJ2-5 gives the whole variable domain GAGVSQTPSNKVTEKGKYVELRCDPISGHTALYWYRQSLGQGPEFLIYFQGTGAADDSGLPNDRFFAVRPEGSVSTLKIQRTERGDSAVYLCASSLSASADETQYFGPGTRLLVL.

The chain joins TRBV19 to TRBJ2-1; TRBD1 aligns across 8 bases. V shed 4 bases, J shed 5 bases, and the junction held 13 bases outside the gene matches. Germline V CDR1 and CDR2: LNHDA, SQIVND (reference sequence). This CDR3 comprises 17 residues. In DNA form, the CDR3 reads TGTGCCAGTAGTACCACCGGGACAGGAAAGCCTAACAATGAGCAGTTCTTC. This gives the protein CASSTTGTGKPNNEQFF.

The V call is TRBV2, the J call TRBJ2-7, with D tentatively TRBD1 (6 bases). Trimming stripped 8 bases from V and 6 bases from J, with 8 bases between. Germline CDR1 and CDR2: SNHLY and FYNNEI. The CDR3 has 10 residues. CDR3 in amino acids: CASGGLEQYF. CDR3 sequence (DNA): TGTGCCAGCGGGGGCCTCGAGCAGTACTTC.